Presented here are 11 T cell receptor beta chains from one specimen sequenced in a study of blood T cell repertoires in COVID-19. TCRdb keeps only in-frame clones here, not all; method: immunoSEQ multiplex PCR. The table has over 150,000 clones, 86% seen once. Material for sequencing was peripheral blood. Receptor source: a man over 45 with active or convalescent COVID-19.

V usage is TRBV19 and J usage is TRBJ1-6, with 8 bases matching TRBD1. The V and J ends lost 6 bases and 8 bases, in that order; junction bases with no gene match: 9. The CDR3 contains 15 residues. CDR1 and CDR2 (germline): LNHDA, SQIVND (reference sequence). CDR3 nucleotide sequence: TGTGCCAGTAGAAGAAGGACAGGGAGTGATTCACCCCTCCACTTT. This sequence encodes CASRRRTGSDSPLHF.

The rearrangement joins TRBV19 to TRBJ1-5; D uncertain. Per germline, CDR1 LNHDA and CDR2 SQIVND (reference sequence). The CDR3 has 17 amino acids. V dropped 5 bases and J dropped 3 bases, with 20 bases sitting between them. CDR3 coding DNA: TGTGCCAGTAGTGTCTTAGCGGGTAGGGCCAACAATCAGCCCCAGCATTTT. Residues: CASSVLAGRANNQPQHF.

This clone came up a few times. The chain has TRBV19 and TRBJ1-1; D may be TRBD1 (6 bases). V was trimmed by 5 bases and J by 4 bases, leaving 11 bases between them. Germline V gene sequence: CDR1 LNHDA, CDR2 SQIVND (reference sequence). This CDR3 has 13 residues. The CDR3 nucleotides are TGTGCCAGTAGTTCAGGGGCGGGCACTGAAGCTTTCTTT. Translation gives CASSSGAGTEAFF.

J is TRBJ2-1 and V is TRBV7-2, with TRBD2 matching 12 bases. Looked up from germline, CDR1 is SGHTA and CDR2 is FQGNSA. V trimming: 5 bases; J trimming: 5 bases; junction bases outside the gene matches: 4. The CDR3 sequence is 15 residues long. The DNA of the CDR3 is TGTGCCAGCAGCCCGACTAGCGGGAGCCACAATGAGCAGTTCTTC. Translation gives CASSPTSGSHNEQFF.

The chain is built from TRBV19 and TRBJ1-1; TRBD1 matches at 9 bases. Trimming took 5 bases from V and 1 from J; bases not matched to a gene: 5. The germline CDR1 and CDR2 sequences are LNHDA and SQIVND (reference sequence). This CDR3 contains 15 residues. The DNA of the CDR3 is TGTGCCAGTAGTTGGGGACAGGGTGGGAACACTGAAGCTTTCTTT. This sequence encodes CASSWGQGGNTEAFF.

The rearrangement links TRBV29-1 to TRBJ1-1, with 9 bases that match TRBD1. From germline, CDR1 is SQVTM and CDR2 ANQGSEA. The CDR3 totals 12 residues. CDR3 region: CSYDRGMPEAFF. The CDR3 DNA follows: TGCAGTTACGACAGGGGGATGCCTGAAGCTTTCTTT.

V gene TRBV21-1 combines with J gene TRBJ2-5; the D segment call TRBD2 is taken from the table without a DNA check. TRBV21-1 is labeled a pseudogene. There are 15 residues in the CDR3. Written as DNA, the CDR3 is TGTGCCCCTCCTTTTCCGGGACTAGCGGATGAAGACCAGTACTTC. It yields the protein CAPPFPGLADEDQYF.

The rearrangement joins TRBV4-2 to TRBJ1-4; D not certain. Trimming removed 4 bases from V and 0 bases from J, with 12 bases in between. CDR1 is LGHNA and CDR2 is YNFKEQ in the germline V gene. The CDR3 runs to 16 residues. The CDR3: CASSLNLGATNEKLFF. The CDR3 DNA sequence: TGTGCCAGCAGCCTGAACCTCGGGGCAACTAATGAAAAACTGTTTTTT.

This clone was recorded only once. This chain links TRBV21-1 with TRBJ2-5; the D call TRBD2 from the table was never checked on the DNA. TRBV21-1 is flagged as a pseudogene. The CDR3 spans 14 residues. CDR3 nucleotides: TGTGCCAGCAGCAAAGTAGTCTCGAAAGAGACCCAGTACTTC. Amino acid sequence: CASSKVVSKETQYF.

The chain combines TRBV2 with TRBJ2-6; D uncertain. V was shortened by 6 bases and J by 0 bases, with 15 bases between the two germline ends. The CDR3 consists of 17 residues. Germline CDR1 reads SNHLY; CDR2 reads FYNNEI. Written as DNA, the CDR3 is TGTGCCAGCAGCGCGACGGGTCCCTTCTCTGGGGCCAACGTCCTGACTTTC. Amino acids: CASSATGPFSGANVLTF.

The chain is built from TRBV28 and TRBJ2-7; 8 positions match TRBD2. The CDR3 totals 20 residues. Germline trimming cut 3 bases from V and 4 bases from J; bases unmatched to any gene: 23. Germline V CDR1 and CDR2: MDHEN, SYDVKM. The chain's CDR3 is CASSFSGSRQTSLYPYEQYF. The CDR3 DNA reads as TGTGCCAGCAGTTTCAGCGGGAGTCGCCAGACCTCTTTGTACCCTTACGAGCAGTACTTC.